This TCR beta chain was obtained from a study of T cell repertoires and Cas9 in healthy adults. About the study: CD4 and CD8 compartments: SpCas9-reactive T cells profiled for potency, cytotoxicity, lineage.

Sequenced by immunoSEQ multiplex PCR; TCRdb stores in-frame clones only, minus some. The sample contains 20,000 to 25,000 clones, roughly nine tenths of which appear only once. V was clipped by 2 bases and J by 1 base, with 12 bases between them. This CDR3 comprises 15 residues. Germline V gives CDR1 SGHDT, CDR2 YYEEEE. J is TRBJ2-5 and V is TRBV5-6; maybe TRBD1 (6 bases). The source is a human donor in good health. Material for sequencing was CD4+ effector T cells (CD127+, CD25-, CD137-, CD154-) from PBMCs; culture status not recorded. The CDR3 reads CASSLNPDSQETQYF. CDR3 coding DNA: TGTGCCAGCAGCTTAAATCCGGACAGCCAAGAGACCCAGTACTTC.